Presented here are 14 T cell receptor beta chains from one specimen sequenced in a study of CD8+ T cells in alopecia areata. As the sequencing template, cDNA was produced by extracting RNA and reverse transcribing it. The method was immunoSEQ multiplex PCR; TCRdb's version includes in-frame clones alone and lacks a portion of them. The sample includes 200,000 to 250,000 clones, about 60% of them seen just once. This specimen was CD4+ T cells sorted from blood, taken at week 0. These receptors all stem from a human donor with alopecia areata.

The CDR3 DNA reads as TGTGCCAGGGCTAGCTTAACGAACACCGGGGAGCTGTTTTTT. It translates to CARASLTNTGELFF. This chain joins TRBV7-2 and TRBJ2-2, with D perhaps matching TRBD2 (5 bases). The germline V and J ends were trimmed by 9 bases and 0 bases, with 11 bases remaining between them. CDR3 length equals 14 residues. CDR1 and CDR2 (germline): SGHTA, FQGNSA.

The chain uses TRBV5-4 and TRBJ2-1; D might be TRBD1 or TRBD2, each matching 5 bases. The CDR3 extends over 16 amino acids. CDR1 and CDR2 from the germline V gene are SGHNT and YYREEE (reference sequence). The germline V and J ends were trimmed by 4 bases and 6 bases, with 20 bases remaining between them. The CDR3 nucleotides are TGTGCCAGCAGCATGGCCGGTAGTGGGACGCCCAATGAGCAGTTCTTC. Its translation is CASSMAGSGTPNEQFF.

The chain has TRBV29-1 and TRBJ2-7, with 7 positions matching TRBD1. The CDR3 contains 13 residues. Unmatched junction bases numbered 6, after V lost 7 bases and J lost 0 bases. CDR1 SQVTM and CDR2 ANQGSEA come from the germline V gene. CDR3 loop: CSGTGLRSYEQYF. Written as DNA, the CDR3 is TGCAGCGGGACAGGACTTCGCTCCTACGAGCAGTACTTC.

The chain is built from TRBV9 and TRBJ2-3, with D maybe TRBD1 (6 bases). This CDR3 is 14 amino acids long. The ends were cut back, 2 bases at V and 0 bases at J, with 7 bases in the middle. The germline CDR1 and CDR2 sequences are SGDLS and YYNGEE. CDR3 bases: TGTGCCAGCAGCGTGGACAGTAGCACAGATACGCAGTATTTT. It is translated as CASSVDSSTDTQYF.

The chain combines TRBV10-1 with TRBJ1-5; TRBD1 might be the D (5 bases). Germline values: CDR1 WNHNN, CDR2 SYGVQD (reference sequence). With 4 bases removed from V and 4 bases from J, the gap between germline ends came to 8 bases. The CDR3 covers 13 residues. The chain's CDR3 is CASSGQRNQPQHF. CDR3 DNA sequence: TGCGCCAGCAGTGGACAGAGAAATCAGCCCCAGCATTTT.

The J gene is TRBJ2-4, the V gene TRBV30, with 9 bases that match TRBD1. The CDR3 totals 13 residues. With 5 bases clipped from V and 6 bases from J, the junction kept 5 bases outside the gene matches. Germline CDR1 GTSNPN, CDR2 SVGIG (reference sequence). The CDR3 loop reads CAWAGQGGNIQYF. In DNA, the CDR3 is TGTGCCTGGGCGGGACAGGGCGGAAACATTCAGTACTTC.

The chain uses TRBV5-6 and TRBJ2-7; D is possibly TRBD2 (6 bases). Germline CDR1 and CDR2: SGHDT and YYEEEE. This CDR3 region has 17 residues. The V and J ends lost 4 bases and 0 bases respectively, with 20 bases between them. This CDR3 is CASSPGVRVRTSYEQYF. The CDR3 nucleotides are TGTGCCAGCAGCCCGGGAGTGCGGGTCCGAACCTCCTACGAGCAGTACTTC.

This clone has more than one count but fewer than ten. This chain connects TRBV29-1 to TRBJ1-1; D not certain. V was shortened by 0 bases and J by 0 bases, with 14 bases between the two germline ends. Germline CDR1 is SQVTM and CDR2 is ANQGSEA. The CDR3 contains 16 residues. CDR3 DNA: TGCAGCGTTGAAGATCCCAGGCTCCAGGTGAACACTGAAGCTTTCTTT. Translation: CSVEDPRLQVNTEAFF.

The DNA for the CDR3 is TGTGCCACCAGCAGAAATCGGGCCAATGAGCAGTTCTTC. This sequence encodes CATSRNRANEQFF. The chain employs TRBV15 and TRBJ2-1, with D unresolved. The ends were cut back, 2 bases at V and 6 bases at J, with 8 bases in the middle. The germline V gene has CDR1 LNHNV and CDR2 YYDKDF (reference sequence). This CDR3 has 13 residues.

The chain employs TRBV4-1 and TRBJ2-1, with 14 bases matching TRBD2. The length of the CDR3 is 16 residues. J lost 7 bases, V lost 3 bases, and 5 bases had no gene match. CDR1 is MGHRA, CDR2 YSYEKL, per germline. The CDR3 DNA sequence: TGCGCCAGCAGCCAGGGACTAGCGGGAGATTGGAATGAGCAGTTCTTC. It yields the protein CASSQGLAGDWNEQFF.

The chain combines TRBV7-3 with TRBJ2-5, with D possibly called TRBD1 or TRBD2 (5 bases each). V shed 4 bases and J shed 1 base, with 13 bases lying between them. The CDR3 sequence is 15 residues long. Germline-derived CDR1 and CDR2 are SGHTA and FQGTGA. The CDR3 DNA is TGTGCCAGCAGCTGGCGGGCAGGGCTCCAAGAGACCCAGTACTTC. This gives the protein CASSWRAGLQETQYF.

The table lists this clone with a few counts. The chain employs TRBV29-1 and TRBJ2-1, with 10 bases identical to TRBD2. CDR3 length: 21 residues. V shed 0 bases and J 5 bases; nucleotides not matched to a gene: 22. The germline V gene encodes CDR1 SQVTM and CDR2 ANQGSEA. CDR3 sequence reads: CSVEDLLGLAGESNTNNEQFF. Written as DNA, the CDR3 is TGCAGCGTTGAAGATCTCCTTGGGCTAGCGGGGGAGTCGAACACAAACAATGAGCAGTTCTTC.

Concerning this clone itself: Other nucleotide sequences in the sample specify the same CDR3. The V and J genes are TRBV18 and TRBJ2-2; no firm D call. The germline CDR1 and CDR2 sequences are KGHSH and LQKENI. This CDR3 region has 17 residues. V was shortened by 1 base and J by 0 bases, with 12 bases between the two germline ends. DNA for the CDR3: TGTGCCAGCTCACCACTTGGACCTCGGGCGAACACCGGGGAGCTGTTTTTT. Its protein is CASSPLGPRANTGELFF.

The rearrangement links TRBV5-6 to TRBJ2-1; D uncertain. Per the germline V gene, CDR1 is SGHDT and CDR2 is YYEEEE. This CDR3 has 12 amino acids. The germline V and J ends were trimmed by 1 base and 9 bases, with 8 bases remaining between them. CDR3 residues: CASSLSSPEQFF. The CDR3 DNA reads as TGTGCCAGCAGCTTGTCCAGCCCTGAGCAGTTCTTC. Drawing the rest from reference TRBV5-6 and TRBJ2-1, the complete variable domain is DAGVTQSPTHLIKTRGQQVTLRCSPKSGHDTVSWYQQALGQGPQFIFQYYEEEERQRGNFPDRFSGHQFPNYSSELNVNALLLGDSALYLCASSLSSPEQFFGPGTRLTVL.